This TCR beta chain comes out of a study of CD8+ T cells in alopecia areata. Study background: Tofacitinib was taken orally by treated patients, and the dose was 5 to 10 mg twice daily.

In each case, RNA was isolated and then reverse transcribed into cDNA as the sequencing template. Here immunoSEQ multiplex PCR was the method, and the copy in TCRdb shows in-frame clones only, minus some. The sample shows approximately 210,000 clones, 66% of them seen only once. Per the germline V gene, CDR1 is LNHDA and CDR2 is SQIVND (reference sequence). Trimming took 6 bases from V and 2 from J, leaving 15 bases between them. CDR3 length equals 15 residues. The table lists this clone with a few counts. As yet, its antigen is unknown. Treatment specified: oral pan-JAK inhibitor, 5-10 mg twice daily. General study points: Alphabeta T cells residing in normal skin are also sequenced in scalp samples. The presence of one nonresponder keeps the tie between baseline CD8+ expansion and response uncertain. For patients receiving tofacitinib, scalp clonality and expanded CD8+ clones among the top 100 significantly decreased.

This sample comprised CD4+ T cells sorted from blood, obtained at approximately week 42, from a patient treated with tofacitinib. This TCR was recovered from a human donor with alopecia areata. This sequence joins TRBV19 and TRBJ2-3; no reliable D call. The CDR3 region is CASSPGRPNTDTQYF. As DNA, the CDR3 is TGTGCCAGTAGCCCCGGACGGCCAAACACAGATACGCAGTATTTT.